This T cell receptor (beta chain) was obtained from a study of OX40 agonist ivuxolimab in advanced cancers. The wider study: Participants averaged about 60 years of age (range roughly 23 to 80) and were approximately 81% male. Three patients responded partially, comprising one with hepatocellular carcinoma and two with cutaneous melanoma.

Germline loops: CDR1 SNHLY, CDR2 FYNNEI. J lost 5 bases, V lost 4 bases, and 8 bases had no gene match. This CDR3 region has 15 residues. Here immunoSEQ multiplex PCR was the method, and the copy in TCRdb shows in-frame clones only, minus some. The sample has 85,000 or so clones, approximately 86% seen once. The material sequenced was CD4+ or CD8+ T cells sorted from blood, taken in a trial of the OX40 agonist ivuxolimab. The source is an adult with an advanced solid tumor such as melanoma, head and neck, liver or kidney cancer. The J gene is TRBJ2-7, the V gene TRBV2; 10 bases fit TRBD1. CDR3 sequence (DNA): TGTGCCAGCAGTGTAAACGGACAGGGGGAGAACGAGCAGTACTTC. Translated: CASSVNGQGENEQYF.